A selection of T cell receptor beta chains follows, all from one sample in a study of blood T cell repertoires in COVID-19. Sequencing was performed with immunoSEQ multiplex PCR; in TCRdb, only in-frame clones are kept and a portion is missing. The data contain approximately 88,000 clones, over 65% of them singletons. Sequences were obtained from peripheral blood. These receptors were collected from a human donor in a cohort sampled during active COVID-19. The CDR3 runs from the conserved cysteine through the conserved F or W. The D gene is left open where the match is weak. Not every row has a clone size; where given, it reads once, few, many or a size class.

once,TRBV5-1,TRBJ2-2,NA,TGCGCCAGCACGCGGGACCCGAACACCGGGGAGCTGTTTTTT,CASTRDPNTGELFF
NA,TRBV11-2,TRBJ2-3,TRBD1,TGTGCCAGCAGCCGGACAGGGCCAGATACGCAGTATTTT,CASSRTGPDTQYF
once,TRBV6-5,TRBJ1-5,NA,TGTGCCTGCTCTCCAGGTTCCTATAGCAATCAGCCCCAGCATTTT,CACSPGSYSNQPQHF
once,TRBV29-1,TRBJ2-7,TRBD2,TGCAGCGTCGGAGCCGGGACTAGCATCTACGAGCAGTACTTC,CSVGAGTSIYEQYF
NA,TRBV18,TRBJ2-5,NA,TGTGCCAGCTCAGGGGAGGAGACCCAGTACTTC,CASSGEETQYF
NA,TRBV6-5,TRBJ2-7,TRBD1,TGTGCCAGCAGTTCCCCGGACAGGGACAAGTACTTC,CASSSPDRDKYF
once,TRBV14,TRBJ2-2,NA,TGTGCCAGCAGCCAAGTAACTCGGGGGGAGCTGTTTTTT,CASSQVTRGELFF
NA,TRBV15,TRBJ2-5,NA,TGTGCCACCAGCGGGCGGGAAGAGACCCAGTACTTC,CATSGREETQYF
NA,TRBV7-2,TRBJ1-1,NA,TGTGCCAGCAGCTCCCGGGTGAACACTGAAGCTTTCTTT,CASSSRVNTEAFF
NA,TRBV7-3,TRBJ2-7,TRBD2,TGTGCCAGCAGCTTAATCTCGGGTAGCGGGTACGAGCAGTACTTC,CASSLISGSGYEQYF
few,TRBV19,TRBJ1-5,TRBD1,TGTGCCAGTAGGCCTTCCCGGGACAGGCAATATAGCAATCAGCCCCAGCATTTT,CASRPSRDRQYSNQPQHF
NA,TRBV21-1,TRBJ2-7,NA,TGTGCCAGCATTCCAGGCTGCTCCTACGAGCAGTACTTC,CASIPGCSYEQYF
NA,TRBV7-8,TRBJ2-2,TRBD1,TGTGCCAGCAGCTTAGAATCGGGACAGTGGACGTCCGGGGAGCTGTTTTTT,CASSLESGQWTSGELFF
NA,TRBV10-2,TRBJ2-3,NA,TGCGCCAGCAGTGAGGAAAGCGGAGGCACAGATACGCAGTATTTT,CASSEESGGTDTQYF
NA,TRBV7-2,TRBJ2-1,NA,TGTGCCAGCAGAAACATCGAAAGCTCCTACAATGAGCAGTTCTTC,CASRNIESSYNEQFF
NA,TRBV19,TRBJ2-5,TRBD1,TGTGCCAGTAGTAGGACTCCGACAGGGTGGGAGACCCAGTACTTC,CASSRTPTGWETQYF
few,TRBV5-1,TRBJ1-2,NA,TGCGCCAGCAGCTTGGCCGAGGGAATTTCAGGCTACACCTTC,CASSLAEGISGYTF
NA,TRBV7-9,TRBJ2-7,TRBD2,TGTGCCAGCAGCCTTCCCGGGACTAGTGCCTACGAGCAGTACTTC,CASSLPGTSAYEQYF
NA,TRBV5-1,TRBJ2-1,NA,TGCGCCAGCAGCTTAGAGACCCGGCGGGAGCAGTTCTTC,CASSLETRREQFF
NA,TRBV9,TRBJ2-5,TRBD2,TGTGCCAGCAGCCCGTGGAGGGGTAGCGGGAGGGCCGGGGGGACCCAGTACTTC,CASSPWRGSGRAGGTQYF
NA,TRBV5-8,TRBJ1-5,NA,TGTGCCAGCAGCTTGGGCCCGCAGGGGTTGGGGCAGCCCCAGCATTTT,CASSLGPQGLGQPQHF
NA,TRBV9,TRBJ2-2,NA,TGTGCCAGCAGCGTAAGGGACTCTGGGGAGCTGTTTTTT,CASSVRDSGELFF
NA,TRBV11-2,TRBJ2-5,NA,TGTGCCAGCAGCTCCCAAATGTCGGAGGCTTTGCAAGAGACCCAGTACTTC,CASSSQMSEALQETQYF
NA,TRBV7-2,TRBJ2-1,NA,TGTGCCAGCAGCTTAGCGTACGGAGCCTACAATGAGCAGTTCTTC,CASSLAYGAYNEQFF
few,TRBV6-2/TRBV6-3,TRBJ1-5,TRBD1,TGTGCCAGCAGTTACGCGGACAGGGGCGAGCATTTT,CASSYADRGEHF
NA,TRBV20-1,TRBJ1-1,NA,TGCAGTGCTAGTCCGGTGACAGGCCGTACTGAAGCTTTCTTT,CSASPVTGRTEAFF
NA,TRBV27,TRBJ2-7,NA,TGTGCCAGCAGCCCGCAGCAGGTGTCCTACGAGCAGTACTTC,CASSPQQVSYEQYF
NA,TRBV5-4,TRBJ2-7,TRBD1,TGTGCCAGCAGCTTTCAGGGGGTTCACGAGCAGTACTTC,CASSFQGVHEQYF
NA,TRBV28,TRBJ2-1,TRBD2,TGTGCCAGCAGTTATCTAGCGGGAGGGCCAAGGACCAATGAGCAGTTCTTC,CASSYLAGGPRTNEQFF
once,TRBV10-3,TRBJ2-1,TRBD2,TGTGCCATCAGTGAGTCGATCAGGATGCGGGAGGGGCAGAGAGAGCAGTTCTTC,CAISESIRMREGQREQFF
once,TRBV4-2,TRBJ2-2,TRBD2,TGTGCCAGCAGCCAAGAGGGTAGAGGGACTAGCGGGAACACCGGGGAGCTGTTTTTT,CASSQEGRGTSGNTGELFF
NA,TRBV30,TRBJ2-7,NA,TGTGCCTGGAGTGTACTCGGCTACGAGCAGTACTTC,CAWSVLGYEQYF
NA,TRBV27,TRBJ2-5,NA,TGTGCCAGCAGACAAAGCAGGGAGGTAAAGACCCAGTACTTC,CASRQSREVKTQYF
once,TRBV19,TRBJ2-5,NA,TGTGCCAGTTCTAAGGGGGTCGGCGGTGAGACCCAGTACTTC,CASSKGVGGETQYF
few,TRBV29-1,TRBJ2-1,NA,TGCAGCGACGACAGCCGCCGGTACAATGAGCAGTTCTTC,CSDDSRRYNEQFF
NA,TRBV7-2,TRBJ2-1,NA,TGTGCCAGCAGCTTATTACAGGGATTTGGTGAGCAGTTCTTC,CASSLLQGFGEQFF
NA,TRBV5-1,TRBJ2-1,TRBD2,TGCGCCAGCAGCTTGGGCGGGGGTGCCTACAATGAGCAGTTCTTC,CASSLGGGAYNEQFF
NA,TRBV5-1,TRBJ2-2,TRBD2,TGCGCCAGCAGCTTCCTAGCGGGCCTGGGGACCGGGGAGCTGTTTTTT,CASSFLAGLGTGELFF
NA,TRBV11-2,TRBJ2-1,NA,TGTGCCAGCAGCGGTTGGGCTAGCTCGGTCGATGAGCAGTTCTTC,CASSGWASSVDEQFF
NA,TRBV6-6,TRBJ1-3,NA,TGTGCCAGCAGTTACTCGAGGCAGGGCTCGAACACCATATATTTT,CASSYSRQGSNTIYF